This TCR beta chain was recovered during a study of metastatic and nonmetastatic thyroid tumors. TCRdb re-processed the PCR reads through MiXCR. The sample records about 8,400 clones, around 40% being singletons. Remarks on this clone: This CDR3 fails to terminate in the conserved phenylalanine or tryptophan, so it likely reflects a read error.

The ends were cut back, 0 bases at V and 3 bases at J, with 11 bases in the middle. The CDR3 has 15 amino acids. CDR1 and CDR2 from the germline V gene are LNHNV and YYDKDF (reference sequence). Not a single patient had been given any form of treatment at any point before undergoing thyroid surgery. The receptor was isolated from a male donor with papillary thyroid cancer or a benign thyroid nodule (not recorded which). Some clones in this sample may be carry-over from other donors' samples. The source material was tumor tissue. The V and J genes are TRBV15 and TRBJ1-1; D is perhaps TRBD1 (5 bases). CDR3 loop: CATSRDGGMDTEAFL. The CDR3 nucleotides read TGTGCCACCAGCAGAGATGGGGGGATGGACACTGAAGCTTTCCTT.